The clone carrying this TCR beta chain was counted ten times or more. At one end, the junction sequence differs from germline, possibly due to a read error. This sample is part of a study of T cells in Graves' hyperthyroidism and ophthalmopathy. RNA transcripts were the template for amplifying TCR beta CDR3 regions. When the TCR CDR3 underwent first-round RT-PCR, the HTBI primer set was used. Each CDR3 protein is one row after TCRdb ran MiXCR on the multiplex PCR reads. Of about 590,000 distinct CDR3 sequences listed, 12% to 15% were seen once; the top ten hold less than 9%. The CDR3 spans 11 residues. CDR1 is SNHLY, CDR2 FYNNEI, per germline. It was uncontrolled infection, other autoimmune disease, pregnancy or lactation that excluded patients.

The receptor comes from a woman between 18 and 29 years old with Graves' ophthalmopathy. The sample consisted of blood. The V and J genes are TRBV2 and TRBJ2-1; D not resolved. CDR3: CASTSYDEQFF. The CDR3 nucleotides read TGTGCCAGCACCTCCTACGATGAGCAGTTCTTC.